Below, 20 T cell receptor beta chains from the same sample are listed, as sequenced in a study of T cells in Graves' hyperthyroidism and ophthalmopathy. The source material, RNA transcripts, was used to amplify TCR beta CDR3 regions. Carried out on the TCR CDR3, a first-round RT-PCR used the HTBI primer set. Using its own MiXCR run on the multiplex PCR reads, TCRdb lists one record per CDR3 protein. The sample has more than 500,000 distinct CDR3 sequences; around 15% are singletons. The sequenced material came from blood. Receptors were obtained from a woman in her thirties or forties with Graves' hyperthyroidism.

Ten or more counts support this clonotype. The chain couples TRBV20-1 to TRBJ2-7; TRBD1 aligns across 8 bases. Trimming removed 6 bases from V and 4 bases from J; junction bases left unmatched: 8. There are 13 residues in the CDR3. The germline CDR1 and CDR2 sequences are DFQATT and SNEGSKA (reference sequence). CDR3 in amino acids: CSAFGQGNYEQYF. CDR3 DNA sequence: TGCAGTGCCTTTGGACAGGGCAATTACGAGCAGTACTTC.

This clonotype has a handful of counts. The rearrangement joins TRBV27 to TRBJ1-4; a weak D match, TRBD1 (6 bases). Trimming removed 4 bases at V and 10 bases at J, with 19 bases between. CDR1 is MNHEY and CDR2 is SMNVEV in the germline V gene (reference sequence). CDR3 size: 15 residues. CDR3 coding DNA: TGTGCCAGCAGTTCCCCGACACAGGGCGTTGGAAAACTGTTTTTT. It translates to CASSSPTQGVGKLFF.

CDR3 sequence: CASRGSRLAGTTDTQYF. DNA of the CDR3: TGTGCCAGTAGAGGGAGCAGACTAGCGGGTACCACAGATACGCAGTATTTT. The chain is built from TRBV19 and TRBJ2-3, with 10 bases matching TRBD2. J lost 2 bases, V lost 6 bases, and 11 bases had no gene match. Germline V gene sequence: CDR1 LNHDA, CDR2 SQIVND (reference sequence). The CDR3 sequence is 17 residues long. The variable domain in full, with the rest retrieved from reference TRBV19 and TRBJ2-3, is DGGITQSPKYLFRKEGQNVTLSCEQNLNHDAMYWYRQDPGQGLRLIYYSQIVNDFQKGDIAEGYSVSREKKESFPLTVTSAQKNPTAFYLCASRGSRLAGTTDTQYFGPGTRLTVL.

Details on this clonotype: Since a much larger clone is just one base distant, this may be a read error. The rearrangement joins TRBV11-2 to TRBJ2-5; 11 nucleotides align to TRBD2. The J call could be wrong; TRBJ2-1 is a better fit for the DNA end. Germline V gene lookup returns CDR1 SGHAT and CDR2 FQNNGV. The CDR3 sequence is 19 residues long. CDR3 amino acids: CASSLGMFTSGRNFETQFF. The CDR3 coding sequence is TGTGCCAGCAGCTTAGGGATGTTTACTAGCGGGAGAAATTTCGAGACCCAGTTCTTC.

This clonotype occurred many times. V gene TRBV15 combines with J gene TRBJ1-5, with a tentative D call TRBD1 (5 bases). The CDR3 has 15 residues. Germline values: CDR1 LNHNV, CDR2 YYDKDF (reference sequence). V lost 0 bases to trimming and J lost 2 bases, with 8 bases between them. This CDR3 reads CATSRDKGGNQPQHF. DNA for the CDR3: TGTGCCACCAGCAGAGATAAAGGGGGCAATCAGCCCCAGCATTTT.

Ten or more counts support this clonotype. The V call is TRBV5-1, the J call TRBJ1-1; D is unclear. V was pared by 0 bases and J by 0 bases, with 15 bases between. CDR3 length: 17 residues. Germline CDR1 reads SGHRS; CDR2 reads YFSETQ. CDR3 nucleotide sequence: TGCGCCAGCAGCTTGGTCCAAGGTTTTGGGGTGAACACTGAAGCTTTCTTT. Translated: CASSLVQGFGVNTEAFF.

The sample holds many counts of this clonotype. V is TRBV18 and J is TRBJ2-7, with D possibly matching TRBD1 (6 bases). The germline V gene has CDR1 KGHSH and CDR2 LQKENI. V lost 5 bases to trimming and J lost 5 bases, with 10 bases between them. The CDR3 is 12 amino acids. The DNA for the CDR3 is TGTGCCAGCTCAACTAACAGGGACGAGCAGTACTTC. Translated, it gives CASSTNRDEQYF.

This clonotype was counted many times. The J gene is TRBJ2-1, the V gene TRBV18; D ambiguous. The germline V gene has CDR1 KGHSH and CDR2 LQKENI. This CDR3 has 15 amino acids. Trimming shortened V by 2 bases and J by 2 bases, and 10 bases separated the two germline ends. CDR3 residues: CASSPSRSTYNEQFF. The DNA for the CDR3 is TGTGCCAGCTCACCATCTCGCTCGACCTACAATGAGCAGTTCTTC.

With regard to this clonotype: Because the CDR3 is missing its conserved closing phenylalanine or tryptophan, this is likely a read error. The chain joins TRBV27 to TRBJ1-1; D is undetermined. Germline V gene lookup returns CDR1 MNHEY and CDR2 SMNVEV (reference sequence). Deletions cut 2 bases from V and 1 base from J, with 8 bases between. This CDR3 contains 14 residues. CDR3 DNA: TGTGCCAGCAGTTTAGGAGGGAGGAACACTGAAGCTTTCTCT. This encodes CASSLGGRNTEAFS.

V gene TRBV28 combines with J gene TRBJ2-5; 7 bases agree with TRBD1. Looked up from germline, CDR1 is MDHEN and CDR2 is SYDVKM. The ends lost 7 bases at V and 1 base at J; junction bases unmatched: 6. The CDR3 covers 14 residues. CDR3 loop: CASKPGGSQETQYF. DNA for the CDR3: TGTGCCAGCAAGCCAGGGGGAAGCCAAGAGACCCAGTACTTC.

This clonotype was counted a few times. The gene calls are TRBV9 and TRBJ2-1; 14 nucleotides align to TRBD2. The germline V gene has CDR1 SGDLS and CDR2 YYNGEE. This CDR3 has 22 amino acids. J lost 8 bases, V lost 0 bases, and 22 bases had no gene match. As DNA, the CDR3 is TGTGCCAGCAGCGTAGAAAGTGGAGAGGGGGGGACTAGCGGGAGTAGATGGGATGAGCAGTTCTTC. Translated, it gives CASSVESGEGGTSGSRWDEQFF.

This clonotype was seen a handful of times. The chain uses TRBV5-1 and TRBJ2-7, with D hard to call. Trimming cost V 2 bases and J 0 bases, with 9 bases left between them. Germline V gene sequence: CDR1 SGHRS, CDR2 YFSETQ. The CDR3 runs 14 residues. The DNA of the CDR3 is TGCGCCAGCAGCTTTCAGGAGAGCTCCTACGAGCAGTACTTC. This encodes CASSFQESSYEQYF. The full variable domain, rest sourced from reference TRBV5-1 and TRBJ2-7, is KAGVTQTPRYLIKTRGQQVTLSCSPISGHRSVSWYQQTPGQGLQFLFEYFSETQRNKGNFPGRFSGRQFSNSRSEMNVSTLELGDSALYLCASSFQESSYEQYFGPGTRLTVT.

This clonotype was detected a few times. This chain connects TRBV9 to TRBJ2-5; 10 nucleotides line up with TRBD2. Germline CDR1 reads SGDLS; CDR2 reads YYNGEE. Germline trimming cut 3 bases from V and 5 bases from J; bases unmatched to any gene: 10. The CDR3 is 16 residues long. CDR3 nucleotides: TGTGCCAGCAGCGGAGCGGGAGGGTCCCCGAGGGAGACCCAGTACTTC. This codes for CASSGAGGSPRETQYF. The full variable domain, with the rest looked up from reference TRBV9 and TRBJ2-5, is DSGVTQTPKHLITATGQRVTLRCSPRSGDLSVYWYQQSLDQGLQFLIQYYNGEERAKGNILERFSAQQFPDLHSELNLSSLELGDSALYFCASSGAGGSPRETQYFGPGTRLLVL.

This clonotype was found many times. This sequence joins TRBV12-3 or TRBV12-4 and TRBJ2-1; the D is unclear. The V and J ends lost 7 bases and 8 bases respectively, with 12 bases between them. CDR3 size: 12 residues. Written as DNA, the CDR3 is TGTGCCAGCAAACTCACGGTCGATGAGCAGTTCTTC. This sequence encodes CASKLTVDEQFF.

Many counts were recorded for this clonotype. The CDR3 region is CASSQAPWRGNTEAFF. In DNA, the CDR3 is TGTGCCAGCAGCCAAGCACCTTGGCGGGGGAACACTGAAGCTTTCTTT. The chain links TRBV3-1 to TRBJ1-1; D is unresolved. Trimming shortened V by 1 base and J by 1 base, and 13 bases separated the two germline ends. CDR1 is LGHDT and CDR2 is YNNKEL in the germline V gene (reference sequence). The CDR3 consists of 16 residues.

A few counts support this clonotype. The chain couples TRBV28 to TRBJ2-6, with 10 bases that match TRBD2. The CDR3 length is 19 residues. CDR1 is MDHEN, CDR2 SYDVKM, per germline. Trimming at V came to 3 bases and at J to 2 bases, leaving 10 bases not matched to a gene. CDR3 coding DNA: TGTGCCAGCAGTTTTTTGGCTAGCGGGAGTGAAGCTGGGGCCAACGTCCTGACTTTC. Translation: CASSFLASGSEAGANVLTF.

This clonotype has ten or more counts. The rearrangement links TRBV5-1 to TRBJ2-7; 7 bases are shared with TRBD1. This CDR3 spans 15 amino acids. Germline loops: CDR1 SGHRS, CDR2 YFSETQ. The J segment lost 2 bases and the V segment lost 0 bases, leaving 5 bases of the junction unmatched. The CDR3 loop is CASSLAGTVTYEQYF. In DNA form, the CDR3 reads TGCGCCAGCAGCTTGGCCGGGACAGTAACCTACGAGCAGTACTTC.

V is TRBV28 and J is TRBJ1-4; 9 positions match TRBD1. Germline V CDR1 and CDR2: MDHEN, SYDVKM. V lost 6 bases to trimming and J lost 7 bases; unmatched junction nucleotides: 15. This CDR3 contains 17 residues. The CDR3 coding sequence is TGTGCCAGCAGCCCCCAGATAAACAGGGGGCTCTCTGAAAAACTGTTTTTT. It specifies CASSPQINRGLSEKLFF.

The chain joins TRBV29-1 to TRBJ2-1, with 8 bases identical to TRBD1. CDR1 and CDR2 (germline): SQVTM, ANQGSEA. This CDR3 region has 17 residues. V lost 0 bases and J lost 2; bases outside the gene matches: 9. The CDR3 DNA reads TGCAGCGTTGAAGATTGGGAGGACAGGGCCGCCTACAATGAGCAGTTCTTC. Amino acid sequence: CSVEDWEDRAAYNEQFF.

Comment on this clonotype: This is likely a read error, given that the CDR3 carries no conserved phenylalanine or tryptophan at its end. V is TRBV20-1 and J is TRBJ2-1; TRBD2 agrees at 9 bases. Germline V gene sequence: CDR1 DFQATT, CDR2 SNEGSKA (reference sequence). Trimming at V came to 2 bases and at J to 5 bases, leaving 10 bases not matched to a gene. CDR3 length equals 16 residues. CDR3 DNA: TGCAGTGCTAGATCCCCGGGTCTAGCGGGGAACAATGAGCAGTTCATC. Its protein is CSARSPGLAGNNEQFI.